This is a list of T cell receptor beta chains from one sample in a study of shared clonotypes between healthy human individuals. Produced via immunoSEQ multiplex PCR; TCRdb's table is partial and in-frame only. The sample lists some 2,000,000 clones; 90% to 96% were seen once. The sample consisted of naive CD4+ T cells sorted from blood. Receptors were obtained from a young man in good health. CDR3s include the opening cysteine and the closing phenylalanine or tryptophan. A D gene is named only where the DNA matches it firmly. Rows may omit the clone size; those that give it use once, few, many or a size class.

size,V,D,J,DNA,CDR3
-,TRBV15,-,TRBJ2-1,TGTGCCACCAGCAGAGATCGCGGGGAATACAATGAGCAGTTCTTC,CATSRDRGEYNEQFF
-,TRBV7-2,-,TRBJ2-7,TGTGCCAGCAGCCTTGCCGGGACTCCTTACGAGCAGTACTTC,CASSLAGTPYEQYF
-,TRBV7-2,-,TRBJ2-7,TGTGCCAGCAGCTTAGGGGTAACCTCCTACGAGCAGTACTTC,CASSLGVTSYEQYF
-,TRBV7-9,-,TRBJ1-2,TGTGCCAGCAGCACTCAGACACGAGGCTACACCTTC,CASSTQTRGYTF
-,TRBV9,-,TRBJ2-7,TGTGCCAGCAGCGTAGAATGGTATCCGACCTACGAGCAGTACTTC,CASSVEWYPTYEQYF
-,TRBV25-1,-,TRBJ1-4,TGTGCCAGCAGTGAATCACGCAGGGGCAGTACTAATGAAAAACTGTTTTTT,CASSESRRGSTNEKLFF
-,TRBV2,-,TRBJ2-1,TGTGCCAGCAGTGATGGGGGTATAGGGTACAATGAGCAGTTCTTC,CASSDGGIGYNEQFF
-,TRBV29-1,TRBD1,TRBJ1-4,TGCAGCGTTTCAGACAGGGTTAATGAAAAACTGTTTTTT,CSVSDRVNEKLFF
-,TRBV19,-,TRBJ1-6,TGTGCCAGTAGCCCACGGGGAGACGATAATTCACCCCTCCACTTT,CASSPRGDDNSPLHF
-,TRBV9,-,TRBJ2-1,TGTGCCAGCAGCGTAGGAGGTAGCGGCTCCTACAATGAGCAGTTCTTC,CASSVGGSGSYNEQFF
-,TRBV28,TRBD2,TRBJ2-7,TGTGCCAGCAGAACCCGTGTAGCGGGGGCGAACTACGAGCAGTACTTC,CASRTRVAGANYEQYF
-,TRBV10-3,-,TRBJ1-5,TGTGCCATCAGTGAAAGTTGGTCCAATCAGCCCCAGCATTTT,CAISESWSNQPQHF
-,TRBV19,-,TRBJ1-1,TGTGCCAGTAGTATAGAGGGCAGAAAGAACACTGAAGCTTTCTTT,CASSIEGRKNTEAFF
-,TRBV30,TRBD1,TRBJ1-2,TGTGCCTGGAGTGTAACCCCGGGACAGTACTATGGCTACACCTTC,CAWSVTPGQYYGYTF
-,TRBV14,-,TRBJ1-1,TGTGCCAGCAGCCCGGGACCAACCGGGAGAGCTTTCTTT,CASSPGPTGRAFF
-,TRBV6-6,-,TRBJ2-5,TGTGCCAGCAGCTCCGTCCACCCTGAAGAGACCCAGTACTTC,CASSSVHPEETQYF
-,TRBV6-6,-,TRBJ1-1,TGTGCCAGCAGTTACGGGAGCACTTTGAACACTGAAGCTTTCTTT,CASSYGSTLNTEAFF
-,TRBV5-1,-,TRBJ2-3,TGCGCCAGCAGCTCAGGGTCAAGCACAGATACGCAGTATTTT,CASSSGSSTDTQYF
-,TRBV7-2,TRBD1,TRBJ1-1,TGTGCCAGCAGCCCTGACAGGGGGTCGTACACTGAAGCTTTCTTT,CASSPDRGSYTEAFF
-,TRBV6-6,-,TRBJ2-3,TGTGCCAGCAGCCCAGGGAAAGGAGGCACAGATACGCAGTATTTT,CASSPGKGGTDTQYF
once,TRBV6-1,-,TRBJ1-5,TGTGCCAGCAGTGATAATGGGCTCCCCCAGCATTTT,CASSDNGLPQHF
-,TRBV7-3,-,TRBJ2-3,TGTGCCTCCTCACTCTCCCAGGCCCCCCCGGGAGATACGCAGTATTTT,CASSLSQAPPGDTQYF
-,TRBV19,-,TRBJ1-2,TGTGCCAGTAGTACTGACATCCTATACGGCTACACCTTC,CASSTDILYGYTF
-,TRBV21-1,-,TRBJ1-3,TGTGCCAGCAGCAAAGTTGGAAAATATCGGACCTGCTCTGGAAACACCATATATTTT,CASSKVGKYRTCSGNTIYF
-,TRBV7-2,TRBD2,TRBJ2-7,TGTGCCAGCAGTTGGGGACTAGCGGGAGGGCCGGGTGAGCAGTACTTC,CASSWGLAGGPGEQYF
-,TRBV19,-,TRBJ1-6,TGTGCCAGTAGTTGGGGGCAGAGTAATTCACCCCTCCACTTT,CASSWGQSNSPLHF
-,TRBV6-6,-,TRBJ2-3,TGTGCCAGCAGTCCTCAGGGGCCCGCAAGCACAGATACGCAGTATTTT,CASSPQGPASTDTQYF
-,TRBV10-1,TRBD2,TRBJ2-3,TGCGCCAGCCAACTAGCGGGGGGAGATACGCAGTATTTT,CASQLAGGDTQYF